Listed here are 4 T cell receptor beta chains from one sample, sequenced in a study of T-cell reconstitution after alpha-beta-depleted transplantation in children (dated by TCRdb to the mid-2010s). Points the paper makes about the study in general: About two months after transplant, the apparently early recovery of alphabetaT-cell counts reportedly depended on just several hundred clones that had expanded rapidly and came from non-depleted graft cells.

Library preparation used PCR. Sequencer: Illumina HiSeq 2500. To normalize quantification of the TCRbeta repertoire, the TCR libraries were built with molecular barcoding that relied on unique molecular identifiers. TCRdb reanalyzed the raw reads on its own, using fastp at Q25 for trimming and MiXCR for clone calling, and kept in-frame beta chains. Entries that share a CDR3 protein sequence are merged under the most common genes and DNA. The sample yields roughly 30,000 distinct CDR3 sequences; approximately 6.9% were counted once. Of the sample, 27% falls within the top ten clones. The time point tag for this specimen amounts to: day 60 (about 2 months) after transplantation. The treatment or condition tag for this specimen amounts to: allogeneic hematopoietic cell transplantation with graft depleted of TCRalphabeta T cells and CD19 B cells. The antigens for these receptors are not known. The source material was peripheral blood, sampled 60 days after TCRalphabeta/CD19-depleted stem cell transplant. The receptors were sampled from a child less than two years old who had a stem cell transplant for acute myeloid leukemia, so the T cells may come from the graft donor.

This clonotype was observed a handful of times. V gene TRBV6-1 combines with J gene TRBJ1-5; the match to TRBD1 covers 7 bases. V trimming: 8 bases; J trimming: 4 bases; junction bases outside the gene matches: 11. There are 15 residues in the CDR3. Germline CDR1 is MNHNS and CDR2 is SASEGT. The CDR3 coding sequence is TGTGCCAGCCAACCCACAGGGGATCGAAATCAGCCCCAGCATTTT. It specifies CASQPTGDRNQPQHF.

This clonotype is categorized as medium-sized. The CDR3 loop reads CASSFYHASSYNSPLHF. CDR3 nucleotide sequence: TGTGCCAGCAGTTTTTACCACGCTAGCTCCTATAATTCACCCCTCCACTTT. The J gene is TRBJ1-6, the V gene TRBV28; D remains unclear. The CDR3 contains 17 residues. The ends were cut back, 3 bases at V and 0 bases at J, with 12 bases in the middle. Germline V gene lookup returns CDR1 MDHEN and CDR2 SYDVKM.

This clonotype appeared many times. This sequence joins TRBV9 and TRBJ1-2, with D possibly TRBD1 on 5 matching bases. V shed 5 bases and J shed 4 bases, with 9 bases lying between them. This CDR3 has 12 residues. Germline-derived CDR1 and CDR2 are SGDLS and YYNGEE. CDR3: CASRRGSYGYTF. CDR3 bases: TGTGCCAGCAGGAGGGGTAGCTATGGCTACACCTTC.

This clonotype was detected only a few times. The chain employs TRBV4-3 and TRBJ2-7; 7 bases map to TRBD1. Germline trimming cut 3 bases from V and 2 bases from J; bases unmatched to any gene: 4. CDR3 size: 14 residues. The germline gives CDR1 LGHNA, CDR2 YSLEER. The CDR3 DNA follows: TGCGCCAGCAGCCAGGGGACAGTAGCCTACGAGCAGTACTTC. Translated: CASSQGTVAYEQYF.